Shown below are 20 T cell receptor beta chains from a single sample sequenced in a study of response to subunit inactivated influenza vaccine. TCRdb recomputed calls from the RT-PCR reads with MiXCR, one row per CDR3 protein. The profile covers roughly 700,000 distinct CDR3 sequences, with approximately 15% appearing a single time and less than 9% taken by the ten largest. Sample: PBMCs from blood, taken 14 days before vaccination. All receptors derive from a man aged 45-65 years who received an inactivated influenza vaccine.

This clonotype was counted only a few times. The chain carries TRBV10-3 and TRBJ2-5; TRBD2 is a possible D gene (6 bases). The CDR3 covers 14 residues. From germline, CDR1 is ENHRY and CDR2 SYGVKD. Trimming removed 2 bases from V and 6 bases from J, with 13 bases in between. The CDR3: CAISEGTVLKTQYF. The CDR3 bases are TGTGCCATCAGTGAGGGGACTGTCCTAAAGACCCAGTACTTC.

The rearrangement joins TRBV11-1 to TRBJ2-3; D unresolved. The CDR3 covers 14 residues. The V gene's germline CDR1 is SGHAT and CDR2 FQDESV (reference sequence). The V and J ends lost 5 bases and 2 bases respectively, with 11 bases between them. CDR3 in DNA: TGTGCCAGCAGCAACAGAGAAACCACAGATACGCAGTATTTT. Translating it yields CASSNRETTDTQYF.

The table lists this clonotype with a few counts. CDR3 DNA: TGTGCCAGCAGCCAGGAACAGGCAGGGGAGCAGTACTTC. Translated: CASSQEQAGEQYF. The chain employs TRBV3-1 and TRBJ2-7, with a tentative D call TRBD1 (5 bases). The V end lost 3 bases, the J end lost 7 bases, and 13 bases lay between the germline ends. The CDR3 has 13 amino acids. CDR1 is LGHDT and CDR2 is YNNKEL in the germline V gene (reference sequence).

CDR3 coding DNA: TGTGCCAGCAGTTTGACCCAGGGGGCCTACGAGCAGTACTTC. This codes for CASSLTQGAYEQYF. V and J are TRBV12-3 or TRBV12-4 and TRBJ2-7, with 7 bases fitting TRBD1. The CDR3 runs to 14 residues. With 3 bases clipped from V and 2 bases from J, the junction kept 4 bases outside the gene matches.

This clonotype has more than one count but fewer than ten. The rearrangement uses TRBV5-6 and TRBJ2-7, with 7 bases matching TRBD1. The germline gives CDR1 SGHDT, CDR2 YYEEEE. The V and J ends lost 3 bases and 0 bases, in that order; junction bases with no gene match: 3. The CDR3 has 14 residues. For the CDR3, the DNA is TGTGCCAGCAGCTGGGGACAGACCTCCTACGAGCAGTACTTC. As protein: CASSWGQTSYEQYF. Filled out from reference TRBV5-6 and TRBJ2-7, the complete variable domain reads DAGVTQSPTHLIKTRGQQVTLRCSPKSGHDTVSWYQQALGQGPQFIFQYYEEEERQRGNFPDRFSGHQFPNYSSELNVNALLLGDSALYLCASSWGQTSYEQYFGPGTRLTVT.

This clonotype has ten or more counts. This chain connects TRBV21-1 to TRBJ1-2. TRBV21-1 is classified as a pseudogene. The CDR3 has 13 amino acids. CDR3 loop: CASSPQWYYGYTF. The DNA for the CDR3 is TGTGCCAGCAGCCCTCAATGGTACTATGGCTACACCTTC.

This clonotype occurred a few times. The chain joins TRBV5-4 to TRBJ2-7; 9 nucleotides agree with TRBD2. V lost 4 bases, J lost 0 bases, and 8 bases stayed unmatched. Per germline, CDR1 SGHNT and CDR2 YYREEE (reference sequence). This CDR3 spans 16 amino acids. The CDR3 DNA sequence: TGTGCCAGCAGCCGCGGCTCGACTAGCGGCTCCTACGAGCAGTACTTC. This encodes CASSRGSTSGSYEQYF.

This clonotype has just a few counts. The chain has TRBV20-1 and TRBJ1-6, with 8 nucleotides matching TRBD1. The V gene end was trimmed by 1 base and the J gene end by 10 bases; junction bases not matched to a gene: 3. CDR1 DFQATT and CDR2 SNEGSKA come from the germline V gene (reference sequence). The length of the CDR3 is 13 residues. CDR3 sequence (DNA): TGCAGTGCTAGAGGGACAGGGTGGTCACCCCTCCACTTT. Amino acids: CSARGTGWSPLHF.

The V gene is TRBV20-1, the J gene TRBJ2-7; 10 bases are shared with TRBD1. The CDR3 contains 14 residues. V trimming: 3 bases; J trimming: 4 bases; junction bases outside the gene matches: 6. Germline CDR1 and CDR2: DFQATT and SNEGSKA (reference sequence). CDR3 DNA: TGCAGTGCTAGGTCTGGGACAGGGGCGTACGAGCAGTACTTC. Its translation is CSARSGTGAYEQYF.

In its sample, this clonotype was seen a few times. J is TRBJ2-3 and V is TRBV27, with TRBD1 identical over 7 bases. The CDR3 consists of 15 residues. The V gene's germline CDR1 is MNHEY and CDR2 SMNVEV (reference sequence). V shed 3 bases and J 2 bases; nucleotides not matched to a gene: 5. This CDR3 is CASSLWQGVTDTQYF. CDR3 sequence (DNA): TGTGCCAGCAGTTTGTGGCAGGGGGTCACAGATACGCAGTATTTT.

This clonotype appeared a few times. The chain uses TRBV10-3 and TRBJ2-6; 12 nucleotides align to TRBD2. CDR3 length equals 18 residues. The germline V gene has CDR1 ENHRY and CDR2 SYGVKD. The V gene end was trimmed by 4 bases and the J gene end by 0 bases; junction bases not matched to a gene: 4. CDR3 amino acids: CAISGLAGGPSGANVLTF. The CDR3 coding sequence is TGTGCCATCAGTGGTCTAGCGGGAGGGCCCTCTGGGGCCAACGTCCTGACTTTC.

This clonotype was counted a few times. The J gene is TRBJ2-3, the V gene TRBV6-2 or TRBV6-3; D ambiguous. This CDR3 comprises 16 residues. Trimming removed 3 bases at V and 5 bases at J, with 18 bases between. CDR1 is MNHEY and CDR2 is SVGEGT in the germline V gene. CDR3 sequence reads: CASSYHLHKIGDTQYF. DNA of the CDR3: TGTGCCAGCAGTTATCACCTGCACAAGATTGGAGATACGCAGTATTTT.

This clonotype appeared a few times. This chain joins TRBV24-1 and TRBJ2-2; TRBD1 is a possible D gene (5 bases). V was cut by 2 bases and J by 7 bases, with 7 bases left in between. Germline assignment: CDR1 KGHDR and CDR2 SFDVKD. The CDR3 is 13 residues long. In DNA, the CDR3 is TGTGCCACCAGTGATTCAGGGATCGGGGAGCTGTTTTTT. Protein product: CATSDSGIGELFF.

This clonotype was counted between two and nine times. V usage is TRBV2 and J usage is TRBJ1-6; possibly TRBD1 for D (5 bases). Germline CDR1 reads SNHLY; CDR2 reads FYNNEI. The CDR3 length is 14 residues. The V end was cut by 1 base, the J end by 7 bases, with 8 bases between. The CDR3, as DNA: TGTGCCAGCAGTGAAGGGGACGGCAATTCACCCCTCCACTTT. Protein: CASSEGDGNSPLHF. The variable domain in full, with the rest retrieved from reference TRBV2 and TRBJ1-6, is EPEVTQTPSHQVTQMGQEVILRCVPISNHLYFYWYRQILGQKVEFLVSFYNNEISEKSEIFDDQFSVERPDGSNFTLKIRSTKLEDSAMYFCASSEGDGNSPLHFGNGTRLTVT.

In DNA, the CDR3 is TGCAGTGCTAGAGAACTCCGGGACAGCCATGGCTACACCTTC. Translated, it gives CSARELRDSHGYTF. The chain joins TRBV20-1 to TRBJ1-2; 7 bases are a match to TRBD1. The CDR3 is 14 residues long. The germline V gene encodes CDR1 DFQATT and CDR2 SNEGSKA (reference sequence). Trimming removed 0 bases from V and 6 bases from J; junction bases left unmatched: 7.

This clonotype was recorded a few times. This rearrangement joins TRBV12-3 or TRBV12-4 to TRBJ1-2; a possible D gene is TRBD1 (5 bases). The CDR3 runs 10 residues. V lost 10 bases to trimming and J lost 7 bases, with 10 bases between them. The CDR3 DNA reads as TGTGCCACCTGGGACTCTGGCTACACCTTC. Translation gives CATWDSGYTF.

The V call is TRBV25-1, the J call TRBJ2-2; D may match TRBD1 or TRBD2 (6 bases each). CDR3 length: 15 residues. CDR1 and CDR2 from the germline V gene are MGHDK and SYGVNS. Deletions cut 5 bases from V and 4 bases from J, with 14 bases between. Written as DNA, the CDR3 is TGTGCCAGCAGTTCACGGGGGCCAAGCACCGGGGAGCTGTTTTTT. This sequence encodes CASSSRGPSTGELFF.

This clonotype was counted between two and nine times. The chain has TRBV18 and TRBJ2-7, with a weak D call TRBD1 (6 bases). Germline CDR1 and CDR2: KGHSH and LQKENI. Trimming stripped 2 bases from V and 4 bases from J, with 18 bases between. The CDR3 consists of 16 residues. In nucleotides, the CDR3 is TGTGCCAGCTCACCAATCGACTCGGACAGAATGTACGAGCAGTACTTC. Translating it yields CASSPIDSDRMYEQYF.

This clonotype was recorded a few times. It may be a read error: a sequence one base away is much more abundant. The chain carries TRBV7-2 and TRBJ2-1; D may be TRBD1 (5 bases). The germline CDR1 and CDR2 sequences are SGHTA and FQGNSA. The V end was cut by 5 bases, the J end by 11 bases, with 19 bases between. The CDR3 spans 14 residues. The CDR3 DNA reads TGTGCCAGCAGCCTCAGTAATACAGGACCCCAGCAGTTCTTC. This sequence encodes CASSLSNTGPQQFF.

The table lists this clonotype with a few counts. The V gene is TRBV10-3, the J gene TRBJ2-6, with unresolved D. V gave up 2 bases and J gave up 1 base, with 12 bases separating them. The CDR3 is 17 amino acids. Germline assignment: CDR1 ENHRY and CDR2 SYGVKD. The chain's CDR3 is CAISEEMGISGANVLTF. DNA for the CDR3: TGTGCCATCAGTGAGGAGATGGGAATATCTGGGGCCAACGTCCTGACTTTC.